These T cell receptor beta chains were read from a single sample in a study of T-cell memory formation after mild COVID-19. TCRdb passed the 5' RACE reads through MiXCR, listing each CDR3 protein once. The sample holds 250,000 to 300,000 distinct CDR3 sequences; under 8.5% are singletons and the top ten take 20% to 25%. The material sequenced was PBMCs or a T cell subset sorted from them (not recorded which). The receptors come from a man in his late teens or twenties who had mild COVID-19 (a few samples of this study predate the infection). Cell type and time point are not known. Each CDR3 is given with its conserved first and last residue. D genes are given only for firm matches. Clone size is not always given. Where it is, it says once, few, many or a class for expanded clones.

>TRBV5-1|-|TRBJ1-1|few
TGCGCCAGCAGCTTGATAGGGACTCTTGAAGCTTTCTTT
CASSLIGTLEAFF
>TRBV7-3|TRBD2|TRBJ2-5|-
TGTGCCAGCAGCTTAACTGGGACTAGCGGGGAGACCCAGTACTTC
CASSLTGTSGETQYF
>TRBV6-2/TRBV6-3|-|TRBJ2-2|many
TGTGCCAGCAGGGACCCTTACACCGGGGAGCTGTTTTTT
CASRDPYTGELFF
>TRBV18|-|TRBJ2-2|-
TGTGCCAGCTCACCACCGAACAGCTTCACCGGGGAGCTGTTTTTT
CASSPPNSFTGELFF
>TRBV20-1|-|TRBJ2-7|few
TGCAGTGCTTCGGGTATGACTAGTAACAACTACGAGCAGTACTTC
CSASGMTSNNYEQYF
>TRBV6-5|TRBD1|TRBJ1-2|few
TGTGCCAGCAGTTATCAGGGGGGCAGGAACTATGGCTACACCTTC
CASSYQGGRNYGYTF
>TRBV20-1|TRBD2|TRBJ2-3|many
TGCAGTGCACGGACTAGCGGGGGGCCGGGAAGCACAGATACGCAGTATTTT
CSARTSGGPGSTDTQYF
>TRBV7-8|-|TRBJ2-5|many
TGTGCCAGCAGCCCCGCCCGGCGGGGGCAGAAACAAGAGACCCAGTACTTC
CASSPARRGQKQETQYF
>TRBV4-1|-|TRBJ2-1|many
TGCGCCAGCAGCCAACCCCTAAGGACGGGTCAAAATGAGCAGTTCTTC
CASSQPLRTGQNEQFF
>TRBV4-1|TRBD1|TRBJ1-5|-
TGCGCCAGCAGCCAGAGACAGGGGGCAGGACAGCCCCAGCATTTT
CASSQRQGAGQPQHF
>TRBV7-2|TRBD1|TRBJ1-1|-
TGTGCCAGCAGCACATCGGGGGTACAGGGGGCGCGGTTTGGCGCTGAAGCTTTCTTT
CASSTSGVQGARFGAEAFF
>TRBV30|-|TRBJ2-2|few
TGTGCCTGGAGTTTTCGGGGGCTCACCGGGGAGCTGTTTTTT
CAWSFRGLTGELFF
>TRBV10-3|-|TRBJ2-6|-
TGTGCCATCAGGGGTGACCTCTCTGGGGCCAACGTCCTGACTTTC
CAIRGDLSGANVLTF
>TRBV7-9|TRBD1|TRBJ1-6|-
TGTGCCAGCAGCTCCGACAGGGTTTATTCACCCCTCCACTTT
CASSSDRVYSPLHF
>TRBV6-5|-|TRBJ1-1|many
TGTGCCAGCAGTGCTTGGGGGAACACTGAAGCTTTCTTT
CASSAWGNTEAFF
>TRBV4-1|TRBD1|TRBJ2-3|-
TGCGCCAGCAGCCCACACGGACAGGGGGCAGATACGCAGTATTTT
CASSPHGQGADTQYF
>TRBV7-9|TRBD2|TRBJ2-5|few
TGTGCCAGCAGCTTAAGCGGGGGTATCGCGGAGACCCAGTACTTC
CASSLSGGIAETQYF
>TRBV20-1|-|TRBJ2-5|few
TGCAGTGCTAGAGCCTACTCAGAGACCCAGTACTTC
CSARAYSETQYF
>TRBV24-1|TRBD1|TRBJ2-5|-
TGTGCCACCAGTGATTGCCCGGGACAGGGGTCGGGGGAGACCCAGTACTTC
CATSDCPGQGSGETQYF
>TRBV12-3/TRBV12-4|-|TRBJ2-3|-
TGTGCCAGCAACACACCGCGTGACTCCACAGATACGCAGTATTTT
CASNTPRDSTDTQYF
>TRBV3-1|-|TRBJ1-3|-
TGTGCCAGCAGTCTTCCGGGAAACACCATATATTTT
CASSLPGNTIYF
>TRBV2|TRBD2|TRBJ2-1|few
TGTGCCAGCAGGGAAGGGAGCGGGGGGGCCCATGAGCAGTTCTTC
CASREGSGGAHEQFF
>TRBV27|TRBD2|TRBJ2-1|few
TGTGCCAGCCAAAAGCGCCCTAGCGGGGGATACAATGAGCAGTTCTTC
CASQKRPSGGYNEQFF
>TRBV20-1|-|TRBJ1-1|-
TGCAGTGCTACAGGGCACCAGGGGCTGGAGGCTGAAGCTTTCTTT
CSATGHQGLEAEAFF
>TRBV4-2|-|TRBJ2-2|few
TGTGCCAGCAGCCAATTGTTGACAGCGAACACCGGGGAGCTGTTTTTT
CASSQLLTANTGELFF
>TRBV20-1|-|TRBJ2-7|-
TGCAGTGCTAGGCCATTCACAGGGACGGAATACGAGCAGTACTTC
CSARPFTGTEYEQYF
>TRBV12-3/TRBV12-4|-|TRBJ1-5|few
TGTGCCAGCAGTCGACCAGGGTTCAAGCAGCCCCAGCATTTT
CASSRPGFKQPQHF